These 27 T cell receptor beta chains originate from one sample sequenced in a study of regulatory T cells in long-lasting Graves disease. Both iRepertoire HTBI primers and Arm-PCR of CDR3 regions were used to build the TCR beta libraries. MiXCR, applied by TCRdb to the multiplex PCR reads, yields one record per CDR3 protein. The sample has 350,000 to 450,000 distinct CDR3 sequences, less than 25% seen once. Time point reported: persistent/refractory GD, antithyroid drugs over 5 years with positive TRAb. The TCR library was made from RNA that had been extracted from PBMCs in TRIzol. The sequences come from peripheral blood mononuclear cells (PBMCs), collected when the disease was refractory, from a patient treated with antithyroid drugs. The receptors were gathered from a female donor with Graves disease.

This clonotype occurred a few times. The rearrangement joins TRBV6-1 to TRBJ2-5; either TRBD1 or TRBD2 may fit D (5 bases each). The germline V gene has CDR1 MNHNS and CDR2 SASEGT. The CDR3 contains 13 residues. V was clipped by 8 bases and J by 1 base, with 11 bases between them. The CDR3 nucleotides read TGTGCCAGCGGGACGGTCGGCCAAGAGACCCAGTACTTC. This gives the protein CASGTVGQETQYF.

This clonotype was counted only a few times. This chain joins TRBV3-1 and TRBJ2-3, with D unclear. Trimming left V 2 bases short and J 2 bases short, with 2 bases between. The CDR3 length is 12 residues. CDR1 LGHDT and CDR2 YNNKEL come from the germline V gene (reference sequence). The CDR3 sequence: CASSQITDTQYF. The DNA of the CDR3 is TGTGCCAGCAGCCAAATCACAGATACGCAGTATTTT.

For this clonotype: Its ends do not fully match the called genes, so a read error is possible. The V call is TRBV19, the J call TRBJ1-1; D unresolved. This CDR3 has 11 amino acids. Germline lookup yields CDR1 LNHDA and CDR2 SQIVND (reference sequence). The CDR3 loop is CASGGFTKAFF. The CDR3 DNA sequence: TGTGCCAGTGGAGGGTTCACTAAAGCTTTCTTT.

This clonotype was seen repeatedly, ten times or more. This chain uses TRBV11-2 with TRBJ2-4; a weak D match, TRBD1 (6 bases). The CDR3 extends over 12 amino acids. Germline V gene sequence: CDR1 SGHAT, CDR2 FQNNGV. Trimming shortened V by 8 bases and J by 8 bases, and 13 bases separated the two germline ends. CDR3 region: CASGTSGDIQYF. In nucleotides, the CDR3 is TGTGCCAGCGGCACCTCAGGGGACATTCAGTACTTC. Based on the CDR3 plus reference TRBV11-2 and TRBJ2-4, the full variable domain is EAGVAQSPRYKIIEKRQSVAFWCNPISGHATLYWYQQILGQGPKLLIQFQNNGVVDDSQLPKDRFSAERLKGVDSTLKIQPAKLEDSAVYLCASGTSGDIQYFGAGTRLSVL.

This clonotype was seen a few times. The chain has TRBV2 and TRBJ2-7; D call uncertain. Germline-derived CDR1 and CDR2 are SNHLY and FYNNEI. The CDR3 runs 12 residues. Trimming left V 7 bases short and J 3 bases short, with 10 bases between. CDR3 in DNA: TGTGCCAGCAAAGGGCCGGGCTACGAGCAGTACTTC. Protein sequence: CASKGPGYEQYF.

The table lists this clonotype with many counts. V usage is TRBV2 and J usage is TRBJ2-5; the D is unclear. The CDR3 is 10 residues long. Germline CDR1 and CDR2: SNHLY and FYNNEI. Deletions cut 4 bases from V and 5 bases from J, with 2 bases between. This CDR3 is CASSVETQYF. The CDR3 DNA reads as TGTGCCAGCAGTGTGGAGACCCAGTACTTC.

Many counts were recorded for this clonotype. This chain joins TRBV7-2 and TRBJ1-2, with D perhaps TRBD1 (6 bases). Trimming left V 4 bases short and J 7 bases short, with 16 bases between. Germline V gene lookup returns CDR1 SGHTA and CDR2 FQGNSA. The CDR3 sequence is 14 residues long. The CDR3: CASSSGGGASGYTF. The CDR3 nucleotides read TGTGCCAGCAGCTCGGGGGGGGGCGCGTCTGGCTACACCTTC.

This clonotype was seen a handful of times. V and J are TRBV6-2 or TRBV6-3 and TRBJ2-2; the D gene is possibly TRBD2 (6 bases). The germline V gene encodes CDR1 MNHEY and CDR2 SVGEGT. CDR3 length equals 14 residues. V lost 7 bases and J 6 bases, leaving 15 bases between the germline ends. The CDR3 region has the DNA TGTGCCAGCAACACGCCTCGGGGGTCCGGGGAGCTGTTTTTT. Its protein is CASNTPRGSGELFF.

This clonotype was seen at least ten times. J is TRBJ2-5 and V is TRBV6-5; 10 bases map to TRBD2. Trimming cost V 4 bases and J 5 bases; bases outside gene matches: 10. CDR3 length: 16 residues. Germline loops: CDR1 MNHEY, CDR2 SVGAGI. This CDR3 is CASSSILAGEGETQYF. CDR3 in DNA: TGTGCCAGCAGTTCGATTCTAGCGGGGGAAGGGGAGACCCAGTACTTC.

This clonotype was detected ten times or more. The chain uses TRBV2 and TRBJ2-7; D possibly corresponds to TRBD2 (5 bases). V lost 7 bases to trimming and J lost 3 bases, with 16 bases between them. This CDR3 region has 14 residues. Germline V lookup: CDR1 SNHLY, CDR2 FYNNEI. The CDR3 sequence: CASKPLRAIYEQYF. DNA for the CDR3: TGTGCCAGCAAGCCTCTGCGGGCGATCTACGAGCAGTACTTC.

In this sample, this clonotype turned up many times. The chain recombines TRBV28 with TRBJ2-5; the match to TRBD2 covers 16 bases. The CDR3 is made up of 17 amino acids. Trimming removed 7 bases from V and 4 bases from J; junction bases left unmatched: 9. Germline CDR1 reads MDHEN; CDR2 reads SYDVKM. Written as DNA, the CDR3 is TGTGCCAGCACTGGGACTAGCGGGAGGGCGGTGTCAGAGACCCAGTACTTC. Translation gives CASTGTSGRAVSETQYF.

The chain combines TRBV10-3 with TRBJ1-1; D is ambiguous. There are 13 residues in the CDR3. Trimming shortened V by 5 bases and J by 6 bases, and 13 bases separated the two germline ends. CDR1 and CDR2 from the germline V gene are ENHRY and SYGVKD. CDR3 protein: CAISPAGGSEAFF. CDR3 nucleotides: TGTGCCATCAGTCCGGCTGGCGGATCTGAAGCTTTCTTT.

The table lists this clonotype with many counts. The chain couples TRBV6-1 to TRBJ2-5; the D gene is possibly TRBD1 (7 bases). Germline V gene data show CDR1 as MNHNS and CDR2 as SASEGT. Deletions cut 7 bases from V and 8 bases from J, with 20 bases between. The CDR3 has 14 amino acids. The CDR3, as DNA: TGTGCCAGCACTCTTGGGACAGTCGGGACTACCCAGTACTTC. Translating gives CASTLGTVGTTQYF.

On this clonotype: Compared with germline, one end of the junction differs, possibly owing to a read error. V and J are TRBV6-1 and TRBJ1-5; 9 bases fit TRBD1. This CDR3 region has 17 residues. The germline gives CDR1 MNHNS, CDR2 SASEGT. CDR3 amino acids: CAGSQGQGRDSNQPQHF. For the CDR3, the DNA is TGTGCCGGCAGCCAGGGACAGGGAAGGGATAGCAATCAGCCCCAGCATTTT.

This clonotype was detected many times. The V gene is TRBV28, the J gene TRBJ2-4; D might be TRBD1 or TRBD2, each matching 7 bases. CDR1 is MDHEN, CDR2 SYDVKM, per germline. This CDR3 is built from 14 residues. The V gene lost 4 bases and the J gene lost 6 bases, with 13 bases spanning the gap. The CDR3 DNA follows: TGTGCCAGCAGTTACCCAGGGGGGGTAAACATTCAGTACTTC. This sequence encodes CASSYPGGVNIQYF.

In this sample, this clonotype turned up many times. The rearrangement links TRBV12-3 or TRBV12-4 to TRBJ1-1; tentative D call: TRBD1 (6 bases). With 3 bases removed from V and 0 bases from J, the gap between germline ends came to 11 bases. The CDR3 runs to 15 residues. This chain's CDR3 is CASSFGQNLNTEAFF. The CDR3 DNA sequence: TGTGCCAGCAGTTTCGGACAGAATTTGAACACTGAAGCTTTCTTT.

The CDR3 bases are TGCAGTGCTGAGGACAGGGCCCTTAATTCACCCCTCCACTTT. This translates into CSAEDRALNSPLHF. The chain has TRBV20-1 and TRBJ1-6; TRBD1 matches 8 bases. J lost 6 bases, V lost 5 bases, and 6 bases had no gene match. Germline CDR1 and CDR2: DFQATT and SNEGSKA (reference sequence). This CDR3 spans 14 amino acids.

The table lists this clonotype with many counts. The CDR3 DNA sequence: TGTGCCAGCAGCTCCTTAGCGACACCTCACGCATCCTCTGGCTACACCTTC. It is translated as CASSSLATPHASSGYTF. V and J are TRBV27 and TRBJ1-2; unclear D gene. V was clipped by 6 bases and J by 7 bases, with 27 bases between them. CDR3 length: 17 residues. CDR1 is MNHEY and CDR2 is SMNVEV in the germline V gene (reference sequence).

About this clonotype: Just one base apart from a much larger clone, this may be a read error. The CDR3 nucleotides read TGTGCCAGCAGTCCGTACGTTTCGGGACCAAGGAGGGACCCCCGGGGGGAGCAGTACTTC. This gives the protein CASSPYVSGPRRDPRGEQYF. The V gene is TRBV12-3 or TRBV12-4, the J gene TRBJ2-7, with a possible D match to TRBD2 (6 bases). The CDR3 sequence is 20 residues long. Trimming stripped 5 bases from V and 7 bases from J, with 36 bases between.

This clonotype was seen only a few times. This sequence joins TRBV15 and TRBJ1-1; no definite D call. Trimming removed 3 bases from V and 5 bases from J, with 10 bases in between. Germline V gene sequence: CDR1 LNHNV, CDR2 YYDKDF (reference sequence). The CDR3 is 13 residues long. The CDR3 protein is CATSRQTPTEAFF. The DNA of the CDR3 is TGTGCCACCAGCAGGCAAACACCGACTGAAGCTTTCTTT.

This clonotype was recorded at least ten times. The V and J genes are TRBV15 and TRBJ2-7; 10 bases map to TRBD2. The V segment lost 1 base and the J segment 4 bases; nucleotides outside the gene matches: 7. Per germline, CDR1 LNHNV and CDR2 YYDKDF (reference sequence). CDR3 length equals 16 residues. In nucleotides, the CDR3 is TGTGCCACCAGCAGAGCGAGCGGGAGGGCCATGTACGAGCAGTACTTC. Encoded protein: CATSRASGRAMYEQYF.

There are many counts of this clonotype. J is TRBJ2-5 and V is TRBV7-6, with 9 bases lining up with TRBD2. Trimming removed 1 base from V and 0 bases from J; junction bases left unmatched: 6. The CDR3 spans 17 residues. Per the germline V gene, CDR1 is SGHVS and CDR2 is FNYEAQ. CDR3 DNA: TGTGCCAGCAGCTTAGTTTCGGCTAGCGGGGACCAAGAGACCCAGTACTTC. It codes for CASSLVSASGDQETQYF.

The V and J genes are TRBV29-1 and TRBJ2-7, with 13 nucleotides matching TRBD2. This CDR3 has 16 residues. The V gene end was trimmed by 1 base and the J gene end by 5 bases; junction bases not matched to a gene: 8. Germline values: CDR1 SQVTM, CDR2 ANQGSEA. This chain's CDR3 is CSVEARTSGSIHEQYF. The CDR3 DNA is TGCAGCGTTGAAGCAAGGACTAGCGGGAGTATCCACGAGCAGTACTTC.

This clonotype was recorded a few times. The chain uses TRBV7-9 and TRBJ2-7; 8 bases match TRBD1. In germline, CDR1 is SEHNR, CDR2 FQNEAQ (reference sequence). The CDR3 spans 15 residues. V shed 4 bases and J 4 bases; nucleotides not matched to a gene: 9. The CDR3 region has the DNA TGTGCCAGCAGCTCACCACAGGGGGAAGGATACGAGCAGTACTTC. It codes for CASSSPQGEGYEQYF.

This clonotype was picked up many times. V usage is TRBV29-1 and J usage is TRBJ1-1; TRBD1 might be the D (5 bases). V was cut by 5 bases and J by 3 bases, with 13 bases left in between. This CDR3 comprises 13 residues. CDR1 and CDR2 from the germline V gene are SQVTM and ANQGSEA. The CDR3 is CSVTGQPYTEAFF. CDR3 in DNA: TGCAGCGTTACGGGGCAGCCGTACACTGAAGCTTTCTTT.

J is TRBJ1-2 and V is TRBV9, with D unclear. Trimming cost V 6 bases and J 4 bases, with 25 bases left between them. This CDR3 contains 17 residues. Per germline, CDR1 SGDLS and CDR2 YYNGEE. CDR3 in amino acids: CASTPLGVVQPTYGYTF. The CDR3 coding sequence is TGTGCCAGCACCCCGCTTGGTGTCGTCCAGCCAACCTATGGCTACACCTTC. The variable domain in full, completed from reference TRBV9 and TRBJ1-2, reads DSGVTQTPKHLITATGQRVTLRCSPRSGDLSVYWYQQSLDQGLQFLIQYYNGEERAKGNILERFSAQQFPDLHSELNLSSLELGDSALYFCASTPLGVVQPTYGYTFGSGTRLTVV.

This clonotype was seen more than once but under ten times. It is likely a read error, because the conserved phenylalanine at the end of the CDR3 is missing. The J gene is TRBJ1-5, the V gene TRBV6-2 or TRBV6-3, with TRBD1 identical over 7 bases. V was pared by 3 bases and J by 13 bases, with 12 bases of the junction left unmatched. The length of the CDR3 is 14 residues. Germline V gene data show CDR1 as MNHEY and CDR2 as SVGEGT. DNA for the CDR3: TGTGCCAGCAGTTATGTCATGATGGGGACAGATCAGCATTCT. It is translated as CASSYVMMGTDQHS.